The 7 T cell receptor beta chains below come from one sample, sequenced in a study of cytomegalovirus exposure and HLA in healthy donors. Generated by immunoSEQ multiplex PCR, the TCRdb table keeps only in-frame clones and is missing some. The sample has approximately 160,000 clones, 85% to 90% seen once. The sample was PBMCs. The receptors come from a woman younger than 30 in good health and CMV-seropositive.

This clone has only one observation. The rearrangement links TRBV5-1 to TRBJ2-5; TRBD1 agrees at 11 bases. Germline trimming cut 3 bases from V and 6 bases from J; bases unmatched to any gene: 10. The CDR3 sequence is 16 residues long. Germline-derived CDR1 and CDR2 are SGHRS and YFSETQ. The CDR3 protein is CASSWRSGTGGKTQYF. In DNA form, the CDR3 reads TGCGCCAGCAGCTGGCGATCCGGGACAGGGGGAAAGACCCAGTACTTC. Supplemented by reference TRBV5-1 and TRBJ2-5, the full variable domain reads KAGVTQTPRYLIKTRGQQVTLSCSPISGHRSVSWYQQTPGQGLQFLFEYFSETQRNKGNFPGRFSGRQFSNSRSEMNVSTLELGDSALYLCASSWRSGTGGKTQYFGPGTRLLVL.

The rearrangement uses TRBV2 and TRBJ2-3; maybe TRBD2 (5 bases). The CDR3 consists of 15 residues. The V and J ends lost 6 bases and 0 bases respectively, with 13 bases between them. The germline V gene encodes CDR1 SNHLY and CDR2 FYNNEI. The CDR3 nucleotides are TGTGCCAGCAGGAGAGCGGAGGCTAGCACAGATACGCAGTATTTT. Translating it yields CASRRAEASTDTQYF.

The table lists this clone with a count of one. This chain uses TRBV7-8 with TRBJ2-2; the match to TRBD2 covers 7 bases. V shed 6 bases and J 5 bases; nucleotides not matched to a gene: 9. The germline gives CDR1 SGHVS, CDR2 FQNEAQ. The CDR3 has 15 residues. CDR3 sequence: CASSSGGGETGELFF. CDR3 nucleotide sequence: TGTGCCAGCAGTTCCGGGGGAGGGGAGACCGGGGAGCTGTTTTTT.

This chain links TRBV18 with TRBJ2-1; perhaps TRBD1 as D (6 bases). The CDR3 covers 15 residues. Germline V CDR1 and CDR2: KGHSH, LQKENI. Trimming took 5 bases from V and 0 from J, leaving 11 bases between them. CDR3 coding DNA: TGTGCCAGCTCATCCACAGGGAGCTCCTACAATGAGCAGTTCTTC. Protein product: CASSSTGSSYNEQFF.

This sequence joins TRBV7-2 and TRBJ2-3; no clear D. The CDR3 extends over 16 amino acids. Germline CDR1 SGHTA, CDR2 FQGNSA. The V end lost 1 base, the J end lost 0 bases, and 11 bases lay between the germline ends. CDR3 loop: CASSLVVAVSTDTQYF. DNA of the CDR3: TGTGCCAGCAGCTTAGTAGTAGCAGTGAGCACAGATACGCAGTATTTT.

The chain is built from TRBV18 and TRBJ2-7; D unclear. V dropped 2 bases and J dropped 4 bases, with 9 bases sitting between them. The CDR3 is 13 residues long. The germline V gene encodes CDR1 KGHSH and CDR2 LQKENI. Here the CDR3 DNA reads TGTGCCAGCTCACCAAACGGTGATTACGAGCAGTACTTC. This sequence encodes CASSPNGDYEQYF.

V is TRBV4-1 and J is TRBJ2-1, with TRBD2 as a possible D gene (5 bases). Trimming pared 0 bases from V and 0 bases from J, leaving 12 bases between. Germline V gene data show CDR1 as MGHRA and CDR2 as YSYEKL. The CDR3 loop spans 17 amino acids. The CDR3 spells CASSQESGTNSYNEQFF. The CDR3 DNA reads as TGCGCCAGCAGCCAAGAGAGCGGCACCAACTCCTACAATGAGCAGTTCTTC.